This T cell receptor beta chain was profiled in a study of monozygotic twins with inflammatory bowel disease. The germline CDR1 and CDR2 sequences are MNHEY and SVGAGI. The CDR3 spans 15 residues. Regarding this clonotype: Its antigen remains unidentified.

Study-level points and caveats: Background noise in patient repertoires may stem from differing immunosuppressive treatments. Findings did not support one strong IBD-associated signal or clonotype.

Each CDR3 protein gets one entry in TCRdb, which reprocessed the 5' RACE reads and gives no DNA. This sample's table has approximately 420,000 distinct CDR3 sequences. Blood, under 3 ml, was drawn per donor. The genes are TRBV6-5 and TRBJ1-2; TCRdb's D call of TRBD1 is untestable without DNA. The receptor was isolated from a human donor with ulcerative colitis or Crohn's disease, or a healthy co-twin of an affected twin (not recorded which). Sequenced sample: blood. CDR3 in amino acids: CASSYGSQGNHGYTF.